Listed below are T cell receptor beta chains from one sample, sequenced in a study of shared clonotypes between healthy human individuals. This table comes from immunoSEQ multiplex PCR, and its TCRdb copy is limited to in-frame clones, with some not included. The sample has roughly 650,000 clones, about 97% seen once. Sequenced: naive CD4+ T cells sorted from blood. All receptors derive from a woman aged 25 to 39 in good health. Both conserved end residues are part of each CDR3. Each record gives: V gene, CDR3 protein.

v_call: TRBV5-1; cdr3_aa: CASSPQDTVSGELFF
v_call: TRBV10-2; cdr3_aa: CASSESNLATRTGGSYEQYF
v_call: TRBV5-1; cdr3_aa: CASSLEEQGAGQPQHF
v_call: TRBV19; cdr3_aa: CATRSRAGRETQYF
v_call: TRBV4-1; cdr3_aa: CASSPTLGYSYEQYF
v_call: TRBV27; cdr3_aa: CASSSQVNQETQYF
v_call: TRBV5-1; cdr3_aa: CASSRGRGDEQYF
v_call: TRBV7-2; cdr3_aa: CASNRGIRRRLADNEQFF
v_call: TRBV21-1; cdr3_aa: CASRTSQGRYNEQFF
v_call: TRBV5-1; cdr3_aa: CASSSSWTSSYNEQFF
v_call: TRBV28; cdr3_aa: CASSLVGDLGKNYGYTF
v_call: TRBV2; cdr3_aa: CASSRYGLGVPLIEQFF
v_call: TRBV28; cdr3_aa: CASSAADFPGELFF
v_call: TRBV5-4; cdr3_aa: CASSLGAGGNSYEQYF
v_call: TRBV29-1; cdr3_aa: CSVATGGSQETQYF
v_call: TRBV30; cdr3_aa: CAWSVGSDTQYF
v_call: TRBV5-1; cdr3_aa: CASTRVGAGAQETQYF
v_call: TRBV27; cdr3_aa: CASSLSWGTSGYEQYF
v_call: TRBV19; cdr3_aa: CASSITLNYGYTF
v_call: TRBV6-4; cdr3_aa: CASSRLAGVNEQFF
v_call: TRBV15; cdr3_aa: CATRRPGQTYEQYF
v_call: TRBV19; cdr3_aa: CASSRGYNSPLHF
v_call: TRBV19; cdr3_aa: CASTRGGGNQPQHF
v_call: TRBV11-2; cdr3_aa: CASSRTNTGELFF
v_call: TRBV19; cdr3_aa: CASSTLSNEQFF
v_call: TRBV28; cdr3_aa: CASIAGSSTDTQYF
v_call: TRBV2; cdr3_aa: CASSERGHTDTQYF
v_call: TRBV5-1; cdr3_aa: CASSTDRGPTTNEKLFF
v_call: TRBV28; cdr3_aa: CASSLAGPAETQYF
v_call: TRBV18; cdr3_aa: CASSPRTRGDKYEAFF
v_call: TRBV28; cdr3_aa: CASSLSRGAGGFETQYF
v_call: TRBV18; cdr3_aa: CASSPGQNYEQYF
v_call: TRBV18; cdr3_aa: CASSLLSAEQFF
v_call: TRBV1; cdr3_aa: CTSRPWTAVTYEQYF
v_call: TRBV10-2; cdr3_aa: CASSGSDSGNTIYF
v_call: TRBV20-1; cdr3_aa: CSGNTEAFF
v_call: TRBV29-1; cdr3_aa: CSVLRGQGGEKLFF